The rows below give T cell receptor beta chains drawn from one sample of a study of blood T cell repertoires in COVID-19. Method: immunoSEQ multiplex PCR; TCRdb's copy keeps in-frame clones and lacks some. Of 85,000 to 120,000 clones detected, around 73% appear once; the ten largest clones hold around 9.6%. Sequencing was performed on peripheral blood. The receptor source for this set is a man between 60 and 75 years old with active or convalescent COVID-19. CDR3s include the opening cysteine and the closing phenylalanine or tryptophan. The D gene is left open where the match is weak. Size is omitted from some rows. Given values are once, few, many or a class for expanded clones.

d_gene: NA; v_gene: TRBV14; j_gene: TRBJ2-1; abundance: NA; CDR3aa: CASSVRAQGVSSYNEQFF; CDR3nt: TGTGCCAGCAGCGTAAGGGCGCAGGGCGTGAGTTCCTACAATGAGCAGTTCTTC
d_gene: NA; v_gene: TRBV4-1; j_gene: TRBJ2-3; abundance: NA; CDR3aa: CASSQGRFGASDTQYF; CDR3nt: TGCGCCAGCAGCCAAGGGCGTTTCGGAGCTTCGGATACGCAGTATTTT
d_gene: TRBD1; v_gene: TRBV6-5; j_gene: TRBJ1-5; abundance: NA; CDR3aa: CASRQGHGNQPQHF; CDR3nt: TGTGCCAGTAGACAGGGTCATGGCAATCAGCCCCAGCATTTT
d_gene: NA; v_gene: TRBV6-5; j_gene: TRBJ1-1; abundance: NA; CDR3aa: CASSLDRFTEAFF; CDR3nt: TGTGCCAGCAGTCTCGACAGGTTTACTGAAGCTTTCTTT
d_gene: NA; v_gene: TRBV9; j_gene: TRBJ2-1; abundance: few; CDR3aa: CASSVGPLLAGEQFF; CDR3nt: TGTGCCAGCAGCGTAGGCCCCCTACTAGCAGGTGAGCAGTTCTTC
d_gene: TRBD2; v_gene: TRBV3-1/TRBV3-2; j_gene: TRBJ2-7; abundance: NA; CDR3aa: CASSQESLAVSYEQYF; CDR3nt: TGTGCCAGCAGCCAAGAATCGCTAGCGGTCTCCTACGAGCAGTACTTC
d_gene: NA; v_gene: TRBV7-8; j_gene: TRBJ2-3; abundance: NA; CDR3aa: CASSLVAYVDTQYF; CDR3nt: TGTGCCAGCAGCTTAGTTGCGTACGTGGATACGCAGTATTTT
d_gene: NA; v_gene: TRBV21-1; j_gene: TRBJ2-2; abundance: NA; CDR3aa: CASSKVAGTGELFF; CDR3nt: TGTGCCAGCAGCAAAGTAGCGGGTACCGGGGAGCTGTTTTTT
d_gene: TRBD2; v_gene: TRBV6-5; j_gene: TRBJ2-3; abundance: NA; CDR3aa: CASTAERGGTDTQYF; CDR3nt: TGTGCCAGCACCGCAGAGCGGGGGGGGACAGATACGCAGTATTTT
d_gene: TRBD2; v_gene: TRBV9; j_gene: TRBJ2-3; abundance: once; CDR3aa: CASSVAGLAGTSTDTQYF; CDR3nt: TGTGCCAGCAGCGTAGCAGGACTAGCGGGAACAAGCACAGATACGCAGTATTTT
d_gene: NA; v_gene: TRBV27; j_gene: TRBJ1-2; abundance: NA; CDR3aa: CASSLSGQNYGYTF; CDR3nt: TGTGCCAGCAGTTTATCTGGACAGAACTATGGCTACACCTTC
d_gene: TRBD1; v_gene: TRBV27; j_gene: TRBJ2-7; abundance: NA; CDR3aa: CASSPGQGLEQYF; CDR3nt: TGTGCCAGCAGTCCGGGACAGGGACTAGAGCAGTACTTC
d_gene: NA; v_gene: TRBV28; j_gene: TRBJ1-1; abundance: NA; CDR3aa: CASSFRRNTEAFF; CDR3nt: TGTGCCAGCAGTTTTAGGAGGAACACTGAAGCTTTCTTT
d_gene: TRBD1; v_gene: TRBV10-3; j_gene: TRBJ2-7; abundance: NA; CDR3aa: CAISTQGAYEQYF; CDR3nt: TGTGCCATCAGCACCCAGGGGGCTTACGAGCAGTACTTC
d_gene: NA; v_gene: TRBV11-3; j_gene: TRBJ1-2; abundance: NA; CDR3aa: CASSLGPRGGYTF; CDR3nt: TGTGCCAGCAGCTTAGGTCCCAGGGGCGGCTACACCTTC
d_gene: NA; v_gene: TRBV6-5; j_gene: TRBJ1-5; abundance: NA; CDR3aa: CASSRAGGRGQPQHF; CDR3nt: TGTGCCAGCAGCCGGGCCGGGGGGCGTGGGCAGCCCCAGCATTTT
d_gene: NA; v_gene: TRBV6-5; j_gene: TRBJ2-5; abundance: NA; CDR3aa: CASSYSGGLETQYF; CDR3nt: TGTGCCAGCAGTTACTCCGGGGGGCTAGAGACCCAGTACTTC
d_gene: NA; v_gene: TRBV10-3; j_gene: TRBJ2-7; abundance: once; CDR3aa: CAISSQGYEQYF; CDR3nt: TGTGCCATCAGTTCACAGGGCTACGAGCAGTACTTC
d_gene: TRBD1; v_gene: TRBV7-9; j_gene: TRBJ2-3; abundance: NA; CDR3aa: CASSLGAGGTDTQYF; CDR3nt: TGTGCCAGCAGCTTAGGGGCAGGGGGTACAGATACGCAGTATTTT
d_gene: TRBD2; v_gene: TRBV5-4; j_gene: TRBJ2-3; abundance: NA; CDR3aa: CASSTGLAGGGFMDTQYF; CDR3nt: TGTGCCAGCAGCACGGGACTAGCGGGAGGTGGTTTCATGGATACGCAGTATTTT
d_gene: NA; v_gene: TRBV5-4; j_gene: TRBJ1-2; abundance: NA; CDR3aa: CASSLLGDPDGYTF; CDR3nt: TGTGCCAGCAGCTTGTTAGGGGATCCCGATGGCTACACCTTC
d_gene: NA; v_gene: TRBV5-8; j_gene: TRBJ2-1; abundance: NA; CDR3aa: CASAQYNEQFF; CDR3nt: TGTGCCAGCGCGCAATACAATGAGCAGTTCTTC
d_gene: NA; v_gene: TRBV4-1; j_gene: TRBJ2-2; abundance: once; CDR3aa: CASSQDWRGSGELFF; CDR3nt: TGCGCCAGCAGCCAAGATTGGCGGGGAAGCGGGGAGCTGTTTTTT
d_gene: NA; v_gene: TRBV9; j_gene: TRBJ1-3; abundance: once; CDR3aa: CASSPRGGFLSGNTIYF; CDR3nt: TGTGCCAGCAGCCCCCGTGGGGGGTTCCTCTCTGGAAACACCATATATTTT
d_gene: TRBD1; v_gene: TRBV19; j_gene: TRBJ1-1; abundance: once; CDR3aa: CASSIDLETGLNTEAFF; CDR3nt: TGTGCCAGTAGTATAGACCTAGAGACAGGGTTGAACACTGAAGCTTTCTTT
d_gene: TRBD2; v_gene: TRBV10-3; j_gene: TRBJ2-1; abundance: NA; CDR3aa: CAITPGLANEQFF; CDR3nt: TGTGCCATCACCCCGGGACTAGCGAATGAGCAGTTCTTC
d_gene: TRBD1; v_gene: TRBV7-2; j_gene: TRBJ2-7; abundance: NA; CDR3aa: CASSYGQGAGEQYF; CDR3nt: TGTGCCAGCAGCTACGGACAGGGGGCGGGCGAGCAGTACTTC
d_gene: TRBD1; v_gene: TRBV28; j_gene: TRBJ1-5; abundance: few; CDR3aa: CASSGDRGHSNQPQHF; CDR3nt: TGTGCCAGCAGTGGGGACAGGGGCCACTCCAATCAGCCCCAGCATTTT
d_gene: NA; v_gene: TRBV18; j_gene: TRBJ1-1; abundance: NA; CDR3aa: CASSPVRSQAKGVTEAFF; CDR3nt: TGTGCCAGCTCACCGGTAAGGAGCCAGGCAAAAGGGGTAACTGAAGCTTTCTTT
d_gene: TRBD1; v_gene: TRBV3-1/TRBV3-2; j_gene: TRBJ2-7; abundance: NA; CDR3aa: CASSLYRGSYEQYF; CDR3nt: TGTGCCAGCAGCCTTTACAGGGGCTCCTACGAGCAGTACTTC
d_gene: TRBD2; v_gene: TRBV28; j_gene: TRBJ2-1; abundance: NA; CDR3aa: CASSSSGSLDEQFF; CDR3nt: TGTGCCAGCAGTTCTAGCGGGAGCCTTGATGAGCAGTTCTTC
d_gene: NA; v_gene: TRBV15; j_gene: TRBJ2-7; abundance: NA; CDR3aa: CATSSQGPRHGYEQYF; CDR3nt: TGTGCCACCAGCTCCCAGGGGCCCCGCCACGGGTACGAGCAGTACTTC
d_gene: TRBD1; v_gene: TRBV27; j_gene: TRBJ2-7; abundance: NA; CDR3aa: CASSLFGTGGNEQYF; CDR3nt: TGTGCCAGCAGTTTGTTCGGGACAGGGGGCAACGAGCAGTACTTC
d_gene: NA; v_gene: TRBV27; j_gene: TRBJ1-2; abundance: NA; CDR3aa: CASSLGAASSPYGYTF; CDR3nt: TGTGCCAGCAGCCTGGGGGCCGCGAGCAGCCCCTATGGCTACACCTTC
d_gene: NA; v_gene: TRBV9; j_gene: TRBJ2-3; abundance: NA; CDR3aa: CASSLHSGGTDTQYF; CDR3nt: TGTGCCAGCAGCCTCCACTCCGGTGGCACAGATACGCAGTATTTT
d_gene: TRBD1; v_gene: TRBV6-5; j_gene: TRBJ1-6; abundance: once; CDR3aa: CASSWDRERNSPLHF; CDR3nt: TGTGCCAGCAGTTGGGACAGGGAGCGGAATTCACCCCTCCACTTT
d_gene: TRBD1; v_gene: TRBV6-6; j_gene: TRBJ1-2; abundance: NA; CDR3aa: CASSSTGTGAYGYTF; CDR3nt: TGTGCCAGCAGTTCAACCGGGACAGGGGCCTATGGCTACACCTTC
d_gene: NA; v_gene: TRBV30; j_gene: TRBJ2-1; abundance: NA; CDR3aa: CAWSRGYDFNEQFF; CDR3nt: TGTGCCTGGAGTAGAGGTTACGACTTCAATGAGCAGTTCTTC
d_gene: TRBD2; v_gene: TRBV4-3; j_gene: TRBJ2-2; abundance: NA; CDR3aa: CASSQEWLAGGPASGELFF; CDR3nt: TGCGCCAGCAGCCAAGAGTGGCTAGCGGGAGGGCCGGCCTCCGGGGAGCTGTTTTTT
d_gene: TRBD2; v_gene: TRBV28; j_gene: TRBJ2-1; abundance: NA; CDR3aa: CASSFGTSGTSSYNEQFF; CDR3nt: TGTGCCAGCAGTTTTGGGACTAGCGGGACGAGCTCCTACAATGAGCAGTTCTTC
d_gene: TRBD1; v_gene: TRBV2; j_gene: TRBJ1-2; abundance: few; CDR3aa: CASSEAGTGANYGYTF; CDR3nt: TGTGCCAGCAGTGAAGCGGGGACAGGGGCTAACTATGGCTACACCTTC
d_gene: NA; v_gene: TRBV30; j_gene: TRBJ1-4; abundance: NA; CDR3aa: CAWSVQGGVEKLFF; CDR3nt: TGTGCCTGGAGTGTGCAGGGTGGAGTTGAAAAACTGTTTTTT
d_gene: TRBD2; v_gene: TRBV5-1; j_gene: TRBJ2-1; abundance: NA; CDR3aa: CASSLEAGAGYNEQFF; CDR3nt: TGCGCCAGCAGCTTGGAGGCGGGAGCAGGGTACAATGAGCAGTTCTTC
d_gene: TRBD2; v_gene: TRBV11-3; j_gene: TRBJ2-5; abundance: NA; CDR3aa: CASSFGGGPQETQYF; CDR3nt: TGTGCCAGCAGCTTTGGGGGAGGGCCCCAAGAGACCCAGTACTTC
d_gene: TRBD1; v_gene: TRBV19; j_gene: TRBJ1-2; abundance: NA; CDR3aa: CASKTGLSGYTF; CDR3nt: TGTGCCAGTAAGACAGGGTTGTCTGGCTACACCTTC
d_gene: TRBD2; v_gene: TRBV7-8; j_gene: TRBJ2-5; abundance: NA; CDR3aa: CASSPGRVETQYF; CDR3nt: TGTGCCAGCAGCCCCGGGAGGGTGGAGACCCAGTACTTC
d_gene: TRBD1; v_gene: TRBV5-6; j_gene: TRBJ1-2; abundance: NA; CDR3aa: CASSPGDRGFHGYTF; CDR3nt: TGTGCCAGCAGCCCCGGGGACAGGGGGTTCCATGGCTACACCTTC
d_gene: NA; v_gene: TRBV6-5; j_gene: TRBJ2-7; abundance: NA; CDR3aa: CASRGRDGTYEQYF; CDR3nt: TGTGCCAGCAGGGGGCGGGACGGTACCTACGAGCAGTACTTC
d_gene: TRBD1; v_gene: TRBV19; j_gene: TRBJ1-2; abundance: NA; CDR3aa: CASSLQGAGYGYTF; CDR3nt: TGTGCCAGTAGTCTACAGGGGGCCGGCTATGGCTACACCTTC
d_gene: NA; v_gene: TRBV7-8; j_gene: TRBJ1-6; abundance: few; CDR3aa: CASSPRRLSSYNSPLHF; CDR3nt: TGTGCCAGCAGCCCCCGCAGGCTTAGCTCCTATAATTCACCCCTCCACTTT
d_gene: TRBD2; v_gene: TRBV5-1; j_gene: TRBJ2-1; abundance: few; CDR3aa: CASSLRTSGDNEQFF; CDR3nt: TGCGCCAGCAGCTTACGGACTAGCGGGGACAATGAGCAGTTCTTC
d_gene: NA; v_gene: TRBV15; j_gene: TRBJ2-7; abundance: once; CDR3aa: CATSRDAASRYEQYF; CDR3nt: TGTGCCACCAGCAGAGATGCGGCTAGTAGGTACGAGCAGTACTTC
d_gene: TRBD1; v_gene: TRBV5-1; j_gene: TRBJ2-5; abundance: NA; CDR3aa: CASSPTGVGETQYF; CDR3nt: TGCGCCAGCAGCCCAACAGGGGTGGGGGAGACCCAGTACTTC
d_gene: TRBD1; v_gene: TRBV20-1; j_gene: TRBJ2-1; abundance: once; CDR3aa: CSASSPQGRNEQFF; CDR3nt: TGCAGTGCTAGTTCCCCACAGGGGAGAAATGAGCAGTTCTTC
d_gene: TRBD1; v_gene: TRBV5-1; j_gene: TRBJ1-2; abundance: NA; CDR3aa: CASSPQGRRYGYTF; CDR3nt: TGCGCCAGCAGCCCACAGGGGCGCCGCTATGGCTACACCTTC
d_gene: NA; v_gene: TRBV30; j_gene: TRBJ2-2; abundance: NA; CDR3aa: CAWSGGGTETGELFF; CDR3nt: TGTGCCTGGAGTGGTGGGGGGACTGAGACCGGGGAGCTGTTTTTT
d_gene: TRBD1; v_gene: TRBV19; j_gene: TRBJ2-1; abundance: NA; CDR3aa: CASSRDRRSPLGYNEQFF; CDR3nt: TGTGCCAGTAGCAGGGACAGGAGATCCCCACTCGGGTACAATGAGCAGTTCTTC
d_gene: TRBD2; v_gene: TRBV11-2; j_gene: TRBJ2-3; abundance: once; CDR3aa: CASSSLAGGADTQYF; CDR3nt: TGTGCCAGCAGCTCTCTAGCGGGAGGGGCAGATACGCAGTATTTT
d_gene: TRBD1; v_gene: TRBV28; j_gene: TRBJ1-6; abundance: NA; CDR3aa: CASSAGQGNSPLHF; CDR3nt: TGTGCCAGCTCGGCGGGACAGGGGAATTCACCCCTCCACTTT